This T cell receptor (beta chain) appears in the sequencing data of a study of T cells in women clearing cervical HPV infection (dated by TCRdb to the late 2010s). Concerning the study at large: The cases were 25 to 30 women with histologically confirmed HPV16-related CIN3 or worse, and 2 of those women had invasive cancers. The controls were about 25 women whose single incident HPV16 infection cleared within 12 months with no development of precancer or cancer. Case blood was taken at the visit when the lesion was first identified, whereas control blood was taken when infection was no longer detected. Among cases, blood sampling came a median of nearly 150 days after lesion detection, with an interquartile range of about 80 to 220 days. Since HLA typing was available for only a few women, HLA type could not be ruled out as a confounder. Nested within Costa Rica's Guanacaste HPV Natural History Study, an exploratory proof-of-principle case-control study compared TCR repertoires across cervical HPV16 outcomes. Cases were matched to controls by age within five years and by the year the sample was collected. Cases had a median age of almost 35 years and controls had a median age of 38, with no significant differences in baseline characteristics. In the parent cohort, about 10,000 women aged 18 or older were enrolled in Guanacaste, Costa Rica, during about 1992 to 1994 and then followed for under nine years. Five blinded duplicates per group were added as quality controls, giving approximately 60 samples: about 50 participants and 10 replicates. Summary of the overall study and its limitations: Because T-cell numbers per sample were unknown, differences in richness could reflect varying T-cell content rather than repertoire biology. CIN3+ cases had significantly higher TCR repertoire richness than controls across sequencing depths, but evenness did not differ between the groups. The cross-sectional design could not show whether associations preceded infection or resulted from it; effector/memory subsets and HPV-specific T cells were not isolated. TRBV6-7 relative abundance was lower in cases than in controls (approximately 0.11% versus 0.16%; Bonferroni P = 0.0008). Cases were distinguished from controls with an estimated AUC of approximately 0.79 by random forest classifiers combining richness and V gene abundances.

The cysteine opens and the phenylalanine closes a CDR3 of 15 amino acids. The DNA shown is the part of the CDR3 that was read: 36 bases, in frame from base 1. Per the germline V gene, SGHRS is the CDR1 and YFSETQ is the CDR2. Trimming removed 6 bases from V and 3 bases from J; the gene matches leave 6 bases unexplained. For this clone: The antigen it recognizes is unknown. The sequenced fragment ends 3 residues before the CDR3 boundary, so the rest is inferred from the germline J gene.

TCR beta CDR3 regions were amplified by multiplex PCR from an average of approximately 1,200 ng genomic DNA per sample using the immunoSEQ assay. The assay corrected primer bias using a complete synthetic TCR repertoire to establish an amplification baseline. The amplicons were sequenced using the Illumina platform. Per the original workflow: Sequences were error-corrected by clustering with frequency ratios and a modified nearest-neighbor algorithm, then analyzed in the immunoSEQ Analyzer with IMGT gene definitions. TCR richness and evenness were averaged over 20 rarefaction repeats at each rarefaction depth, excluding samples with fewer sequences than the depth. Wilcoxon rank sum tests with FDR correction were used to compare relative abundances of V, D and J genes between the groups. Blinded duplicates gave an intraclass correlation of 95.6% for TCR richness and an average of roughly 82% across 66 gene segments. TCRdb provides this immuneACCESS table in a form limited to in-frame rearrangements. Some clones are lacking; in checked studies, under half of them reflect an unresolved V gene, and why the rest are absent is not known. That table is the source of V, J and clone size, and D and trimming were worked out from the DNA. The sample table holds 39,000 or so clones. 6.4% of the sample rests with the top ten.

Every participant had a single incident cervical HPV16 infection, and women with prevalent HPV16 infections were excluded. Cervical HPV DNA was detected by MY09/MY11 PCR and genotyped by dot-blot hybridization. Fifteen mL of heparinized blood were centrifuged, and the buffy coat was split into aliquots, frozen at -30 degrees C, and then kept at -80 degrees C. Genomic DNA was extracted from buffy coat specimens using QIAGEN kits. This receptor chain uses TRBV5-1 and TRBJ1-6; 7 junctional bases match TRBD1. The receptor's source is a woman aged 18-70 years with a cervical HPV16 infection that either progressed to CIN3+ or cleared (not recorded which). Sample: blood buffy coat. CDR3 loop: CASTPTGDYNSPLHF. The sequenced part of the CDR3 DNA is TGCGCCAGCACACCAACAGGGGACTATAATTCACCC.